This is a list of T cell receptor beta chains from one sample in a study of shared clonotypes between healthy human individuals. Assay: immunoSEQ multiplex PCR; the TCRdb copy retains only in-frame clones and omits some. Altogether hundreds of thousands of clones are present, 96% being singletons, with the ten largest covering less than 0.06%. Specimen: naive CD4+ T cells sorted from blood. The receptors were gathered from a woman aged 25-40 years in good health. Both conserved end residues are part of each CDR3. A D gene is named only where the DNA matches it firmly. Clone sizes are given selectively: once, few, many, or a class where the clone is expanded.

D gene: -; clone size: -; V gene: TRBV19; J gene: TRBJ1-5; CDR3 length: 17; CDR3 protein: CASSIARRWQGTQPQHF; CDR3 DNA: TGTGCCAGTAGTATAGCGCGTCGGTGGCAGGGGACTCAGCCCCAGCATTTT
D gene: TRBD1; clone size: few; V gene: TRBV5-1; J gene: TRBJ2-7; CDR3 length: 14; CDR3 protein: CASSPGQALNEQYF; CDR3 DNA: TGCGCCAGCAGCCCGGGACAGGCCTTGAACGAGCAGTACTTC
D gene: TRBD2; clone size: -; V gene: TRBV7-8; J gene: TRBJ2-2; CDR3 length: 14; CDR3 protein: CASTRREVTGELFF; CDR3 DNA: TGTGCCAGCACGAGGCGGGAGGTGACCGGGGAGCTGTTTTTT
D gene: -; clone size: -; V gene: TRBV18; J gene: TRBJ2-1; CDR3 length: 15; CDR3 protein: CASSPPSGGYNEQFF; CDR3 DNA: TGTGCCAGCTCACCACCCTCTGGGGGATACAATGAGCAGTTCTTC
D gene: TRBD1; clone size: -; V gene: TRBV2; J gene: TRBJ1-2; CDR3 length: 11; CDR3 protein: CASRQGDGYTF; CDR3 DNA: TGTGCCAGCAGACAGGGGGATGGCTACACCTTC
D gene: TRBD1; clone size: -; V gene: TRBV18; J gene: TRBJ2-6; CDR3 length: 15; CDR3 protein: CASSPGQAGANVLTF; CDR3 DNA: TGTGCCAGCTCACCAGGACAGGCTGGGGCCAACGTCCTGACTTTC
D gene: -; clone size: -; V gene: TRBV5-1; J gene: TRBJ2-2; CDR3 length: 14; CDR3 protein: CASRSWTKTGELFF; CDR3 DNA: TGCGCCAGCAGGAGTTGGACAAAAACCGGGGAGCTGTTTTTT
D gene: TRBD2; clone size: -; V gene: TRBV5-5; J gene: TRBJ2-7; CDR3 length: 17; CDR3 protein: CASSLGLAGGLVNEQYF; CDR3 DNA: TGTGCCAGCAGCTTGGGCCTAGCGGGAGGGTTGGTCAACGAGCAGTACTTC
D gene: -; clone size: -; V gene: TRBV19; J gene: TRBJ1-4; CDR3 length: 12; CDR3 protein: CASSMTNEKLFF; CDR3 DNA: TGTGCCAGTAGTATGACTAATGAAAAACTGTTTTTT
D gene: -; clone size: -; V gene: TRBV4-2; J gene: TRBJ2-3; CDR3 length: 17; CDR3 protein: CASSQDLVFADTDTQYF; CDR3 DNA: TGTGCCAGCAGCCAAGATCTGGTGTTCGCAGACACAGATACGCAGTATTTT
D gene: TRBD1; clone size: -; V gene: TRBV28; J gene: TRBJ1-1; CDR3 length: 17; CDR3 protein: CASSGPFGRTGWTEAFF; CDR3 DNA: TGTGCCAGCAGTGGACCGTTTGGCAGGACAGGGTGGACTGAAGCTTTCTTT
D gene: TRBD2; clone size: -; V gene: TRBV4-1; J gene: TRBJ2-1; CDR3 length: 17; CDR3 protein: CASSQAAGLGDYNEQFF; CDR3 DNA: TGCGCCAGCAGCCAAGCAGCGGGACTAGGTGACTACAATGAGCAGTTCTTC
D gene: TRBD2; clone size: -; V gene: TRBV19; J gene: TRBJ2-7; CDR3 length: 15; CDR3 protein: CASSLLAGRAYEQYF; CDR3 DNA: TGTGCCAGTAGTCTACTAGCGGGCCGCGCCTACGAGCAGTACTTC
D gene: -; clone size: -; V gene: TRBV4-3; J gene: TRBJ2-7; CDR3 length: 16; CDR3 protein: CASSQVGAELSYEQYF; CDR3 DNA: TGCGCCAGCAGCCAAGTAGGAGCGGAACTCTCCTACGAGCAGTACTTC
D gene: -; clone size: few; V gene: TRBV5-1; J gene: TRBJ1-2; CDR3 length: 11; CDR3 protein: CASSLAGNYTF; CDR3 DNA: TGCGCCAGCAGCCTGGCGGGAAACTACACCTTC
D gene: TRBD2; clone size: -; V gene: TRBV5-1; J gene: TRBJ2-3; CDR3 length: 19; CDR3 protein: CASSTGVLAGGYGTDTQYF; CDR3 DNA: TGCGCCAGCAGTACTGGGGTTCTAGCGGGAGGCTATGGTACAGATACGCAGTATTTT
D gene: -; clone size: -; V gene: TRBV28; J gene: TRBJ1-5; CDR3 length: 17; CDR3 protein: CASSLGGQGPYNQPQHF; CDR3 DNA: TGTGCCAGCAGTTTAGGGGGTCAGGGACCTTACAATCAGCCCCAGCATTTT
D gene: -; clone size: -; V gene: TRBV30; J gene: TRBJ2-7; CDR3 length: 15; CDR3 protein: CAWRDGGRPPYEQYF; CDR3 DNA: TGTGCCTGGAGGGATGGGGGGAGGCCCCCCTACGAGCAGTACTTC
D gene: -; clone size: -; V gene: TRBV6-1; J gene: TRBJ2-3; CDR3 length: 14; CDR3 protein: CASSVTGGTDTQYF; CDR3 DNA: TGTGCCAGCAGTGTAACGGGGGGCACAGATACGCAGTATTTT
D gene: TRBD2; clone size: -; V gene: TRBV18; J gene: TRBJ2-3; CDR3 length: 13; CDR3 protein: CASSGRDTDTQYF; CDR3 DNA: TGTGCCAGTTCCGGGAGGGACACAGATACGCAGTATTTT
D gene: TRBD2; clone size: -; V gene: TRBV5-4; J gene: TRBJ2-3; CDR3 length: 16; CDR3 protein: CASSRTSGSVTDTQYF; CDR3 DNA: TGTGCCAGCAGCAGAACTAGCGGGAGCGTAACAGATACGCAGTATTTT
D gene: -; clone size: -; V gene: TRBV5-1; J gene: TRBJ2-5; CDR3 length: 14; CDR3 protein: CASSLAGEVETQYF; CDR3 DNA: TGCGCCAGCAGCTTGGCGGGGGAGGTCGAGACCCAGTACTTC
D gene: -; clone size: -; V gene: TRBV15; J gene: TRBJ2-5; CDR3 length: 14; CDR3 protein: CATSRRTPGGTQYF; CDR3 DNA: TGTGCCACCAGCAGACGGACCCCCGGGGGGACCCAGTACTTC
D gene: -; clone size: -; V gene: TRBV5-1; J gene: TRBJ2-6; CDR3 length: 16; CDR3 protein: CASRGGGGSGANVLTF; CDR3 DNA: TGCGCCAGCAGAGGGGGAGGAGGCTCTGGGGCCAACGTCCTGACTTTC
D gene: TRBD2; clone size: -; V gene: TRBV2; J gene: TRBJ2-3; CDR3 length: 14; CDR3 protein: CASKERESTDTQYF; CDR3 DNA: TGTGCCAGCAAAGAGCGGGAAAGCACAGATACGCAGTATTTT
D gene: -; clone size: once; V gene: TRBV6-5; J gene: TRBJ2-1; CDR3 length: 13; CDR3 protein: CASSPLSRNEQFF; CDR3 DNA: TGTGCCAGCAGTCCCCTTAGCCGAAATGAGCAGTTCTTC
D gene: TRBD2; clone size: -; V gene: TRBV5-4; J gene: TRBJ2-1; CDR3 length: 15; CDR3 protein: CATRWAGGKNNEQFF; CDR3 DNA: TGTGCCACCCGGTGGGCGGGAGGGAAAAACAATGAGCAGTTCTTC
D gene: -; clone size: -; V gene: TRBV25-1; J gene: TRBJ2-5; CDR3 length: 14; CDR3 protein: CASSPGTFQETQYF; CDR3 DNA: TGTGCCAGCAGCCCAGGGACTTTCCAAGAGACCCAGTACTTC
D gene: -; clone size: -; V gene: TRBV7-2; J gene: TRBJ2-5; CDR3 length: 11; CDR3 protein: CASRVGETQYF; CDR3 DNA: TGTGCCAGCAGAGTTGGGGAGACCCAGTACTTC
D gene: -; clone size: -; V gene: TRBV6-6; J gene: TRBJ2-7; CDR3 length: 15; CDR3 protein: CASSLSRDGLYEQYF; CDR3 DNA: TGTGCCAGCAGCCTTTCCCGGGACGGGCTCTACGAGCAGTACTTC
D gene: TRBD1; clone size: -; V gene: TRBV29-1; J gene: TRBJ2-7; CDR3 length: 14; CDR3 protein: CSVQRQGSSYEQYF; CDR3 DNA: TGCAGCGTTCAAAGACAGGGATCCAGCTACGAGCAGTACTTC
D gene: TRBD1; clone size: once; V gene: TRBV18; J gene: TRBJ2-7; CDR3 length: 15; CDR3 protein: CASSAGTGGTYEQYF; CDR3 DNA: TGTGCCAGCTCGGCCGGGACAGGGGGAACCTACGAGCAGTACTTC
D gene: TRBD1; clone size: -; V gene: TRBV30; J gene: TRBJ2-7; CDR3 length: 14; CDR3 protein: CAWSVAGGSYEQYF; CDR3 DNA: TGTGCCTGGAGTGTGGCAGGGGGCAGCTACGAGCAGTACTTC
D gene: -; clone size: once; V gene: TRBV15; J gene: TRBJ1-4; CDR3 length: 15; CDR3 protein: CATSMADTVGEKLFF; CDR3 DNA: TGTGCCACCAGCATGGCAGACACCGTGGGCGAAAAACTGTTTTTT
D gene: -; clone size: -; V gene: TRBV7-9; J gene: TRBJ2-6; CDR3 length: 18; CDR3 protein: CASSRQASPSSGANVLTF; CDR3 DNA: TGTGCCAGCAGCCGACAGGCCTCCCCAAGCTCTGGGGCCAACGTCCTGACTTTC
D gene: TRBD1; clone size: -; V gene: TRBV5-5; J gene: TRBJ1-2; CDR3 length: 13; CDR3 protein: CASSLPGGAGYTF; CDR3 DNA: TGTGCCAGCAGCTTGCCAGGGGGCGCGGGCTACACCTTC
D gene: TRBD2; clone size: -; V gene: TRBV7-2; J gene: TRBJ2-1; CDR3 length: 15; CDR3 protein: CASSLDGGGYNEQFF; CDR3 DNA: TGTGCCAGCAGCTTAGACGGGGGGGGCTACAATGAGCAGTTCTTC
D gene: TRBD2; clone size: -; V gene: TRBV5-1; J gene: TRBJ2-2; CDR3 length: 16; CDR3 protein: CASSLAGTSLPGELFF; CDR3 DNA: TGCGCCAGCAGCTTGGCCGGGACTAGCCTACCCGGGGAGCTGTTTTTT
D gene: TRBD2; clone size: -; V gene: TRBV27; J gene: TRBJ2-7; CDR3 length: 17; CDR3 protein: CASTKRGGLADSYEQYF; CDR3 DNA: TGTGCCAGCACAAAACGGGGCGGGCTAGCGGACTCCTACGAGCAGTACTTC
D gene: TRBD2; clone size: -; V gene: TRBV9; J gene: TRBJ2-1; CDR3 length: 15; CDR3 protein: CASSVGSGSYNEQFF; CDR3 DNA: TGTGCCAGCAGCGTCGGTAGCGGGAGTTACAATGAGCAGTTCTTC
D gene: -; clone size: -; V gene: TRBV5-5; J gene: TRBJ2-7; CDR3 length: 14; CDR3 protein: CASRIDWASYEQYF; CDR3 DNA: TGTGCCAGCAGGATAGACTGGGCGTCCTACGAGCAGTACTTC
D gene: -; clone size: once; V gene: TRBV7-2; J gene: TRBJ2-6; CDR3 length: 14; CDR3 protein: CASSPDSGANVLTF; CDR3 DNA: TGTGCCAGCAGCCCCGACTCTGGGGCCAACGTCCTGACTTTC
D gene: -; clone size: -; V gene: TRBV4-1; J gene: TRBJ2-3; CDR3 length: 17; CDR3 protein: CASSQDGSRTIEDTQYF; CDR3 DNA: TGCGCCAGCAGCCAAGATGGATCGCGGACAATAGAAGATACGCAGTATTTT
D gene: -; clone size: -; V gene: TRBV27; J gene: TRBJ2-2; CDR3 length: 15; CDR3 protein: CASAPRTEITGELFF; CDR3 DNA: TGTGCCAGCGCACCCCGGACAGAAATTACCGGGGAGCTGTTTTTT
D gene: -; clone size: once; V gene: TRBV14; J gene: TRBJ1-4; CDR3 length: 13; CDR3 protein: CASSQYLEEKLFF; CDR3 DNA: TGTGCCAGCAGCCAGTACCTGGAGGAAAAACTGTTTTTT
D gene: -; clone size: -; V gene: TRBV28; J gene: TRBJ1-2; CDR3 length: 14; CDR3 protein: CASSLYRRNYGYTF; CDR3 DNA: TGTGCCAGCAGTTTGTACAGGCGGAACTATGGCTACACCTTC
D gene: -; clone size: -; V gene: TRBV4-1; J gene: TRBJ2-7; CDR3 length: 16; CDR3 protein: CASQVVSGRGVYEQYF; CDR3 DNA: TGCGCCAGCCAAGTCGTCTCGGGGCGAGGGGTCTACGAGCAGTACTTC
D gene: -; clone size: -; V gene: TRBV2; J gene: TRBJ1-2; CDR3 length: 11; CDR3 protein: CASNPSYGYTF; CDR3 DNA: TGTGCCAGCAATCCGTCCTATGGCTACACCTTC
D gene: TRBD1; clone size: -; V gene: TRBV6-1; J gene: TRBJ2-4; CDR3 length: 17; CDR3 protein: CASSVPTGTGAKNIQYF; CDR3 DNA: TGTGCCAGCAGTGTACCCACAGGGACAGGAGCGAAAAACATTCAGTACTTC